A selection of T cell receptor beta chains follows, all from one sample in a study of T cell responses to AZD1222 COVID-19 vaccine. Libraries were prepared by immunoSEQ multiplex PCR; TCRdb keeps only in-frame clonotypes and omits some of them. The repertoire holds 100,000 to 150,000 clones, 85% to 95% seen once, with about 5% in the top ten. The sequenced sample was peripheral blood, obtained 28 days after the second AZD1222 dose. The receptors originated from an adult who received the AZD1222 COVID-19 vaccine. CDR3s include the opening cysteine and the closing phenylalanine or tryptophan. D genes are given only for firm matches. Size values are once, few and many counts, or a class for expanded clones, and some rows have none.

clone size	V gene	J gene	D gene	CDR3 protein	CDR3 DNA
once	TRBV20-1	TRBJ1-1	TRBD1	CSASDRGAEAFF	TGCAGTGCTAGTGACAGGGGAGCTGAAGCTTTCTTT
.	TRBV19	TRBJ2-3	TRBD2	CATSTSSTDTQYF	TGTGCCACCTCGACTAGCAGCACAGATACGCAGTATTTT
.	TRBV6-5	TRBJ1-6	.	CASSLNSDRTSPLHF	TGTGCCAGCAGTTTAAACAGTGATAGGACTTCACCCCTCCACTTT
.	TRBV6-5	TRBJ2-2	.	CASRGPGTGELFF	TGTGCCAGCAGGGGGCCGGGCACCGGGGAGCTGTTTTTT
.	TRBV28	TRBJ2-2	.	CASSLYTLNTGELFF	TGTGCCAGCAGTTTATACACACTGAACACCGGGGAGCTGTTTTTT
.	TRBV18	TRBJ2-7	.	CASSSPQGGYEQYF	TGTGCCAGCTCCTCTCCGCAGGGTGGCTACGAGCAGTACTTC
.	TRBV10-1	TRBJ1-2	TRBD1	CASSEPGQGLNYGYTF	TGCGCCAGCAGTGAGCCCGGACAGGGGCTTAACTATGGCTACACCTTC
once	TRBV19	TRBJ2-7	TRBD1	CASSPQQGTHEQYF	TGTGCCAGTAGTCCGCAACAGGGGACCCACGAGCAGTACTTC
.	TRBV7-9	TRBJ1-4	.	CASSIRRSGTQATNEKLFF	TGTGCCAGCAGCATTCGTCGCTCCGGGACCCAAGCAACTAATGAAAAACTGTTTTTT
.	TRBV19	TRBJ2-5	.	CASTTRVEVYETQYF	TGTGCCAGTACCACAAGGGTCGAGGTTTATGAGACCCAGTACTTC
.	TRBV4-2	TRBJ2-1	TRBD2	CASSQVAGLYNEQFF	TGTGCCAGCAGCCAAGTAGCGGGGCTTTACAATGAGCAGTTCTTC
.	TRBV27	TRBJ2-7	.	CASSPTGNEQYF	TGTGCCAGCAGTCCCACCGGCAACGAGCAGTACTTC
.	TRBV20-1	TRBJ2-5	.	CSAPIQETQYF	TGCAGTGCCCCAATACAAGAGACCCAGTACTTC
.	TRBV9	TRBJ2-2	TRBD1	CASSLRDRGLTGELFF	TGTGCCAGCAGCCTGAGGGACAGGGGGCTTACCGGGGAGCTGTTTTTT
.	TRBV29-1	TRBJ1-2	TRBD1	CSVRDSTHPGYTF	TGCAGCGTACGGGACAGCACCCATCCTGGCTACACCTTC
.	TRBV6-5	TRBJ1-5	TRBD1	CASRARGASDQPQHF	TGTGCCAGCAGGGCCAGGGGGGCTAGTGATCAGCCCCAGCATTTT
.	TRBV18	TRBJ1-4	.	CASSPGGRHNEKLFF	TGTGCCAGCTCACCGGGGGGACGGCATAATGAAAAACTGTTTTTT
.	TRBV19	TRBJ1-5	.	CASSIAGMYSNQPQHF	TGTGCCAGTAGTATAGCCGGTATGTATAGCAATCAGCCCCAGCATTTT
.	TRBV19	TRBJ2-1	TRBD2	CASAGTLMGGYEQFF	TGTGCCAGTGCCGGGACCTTGATGGGGGGGTATGAGCAGTTCTTC
.	TRBV5-1	TRBJ2-7	.	CASSPALGPGYEQYF	TGCGCCAGCAGCCCCGCCTTGGGACCGGGATACGAGCAGTACTTC